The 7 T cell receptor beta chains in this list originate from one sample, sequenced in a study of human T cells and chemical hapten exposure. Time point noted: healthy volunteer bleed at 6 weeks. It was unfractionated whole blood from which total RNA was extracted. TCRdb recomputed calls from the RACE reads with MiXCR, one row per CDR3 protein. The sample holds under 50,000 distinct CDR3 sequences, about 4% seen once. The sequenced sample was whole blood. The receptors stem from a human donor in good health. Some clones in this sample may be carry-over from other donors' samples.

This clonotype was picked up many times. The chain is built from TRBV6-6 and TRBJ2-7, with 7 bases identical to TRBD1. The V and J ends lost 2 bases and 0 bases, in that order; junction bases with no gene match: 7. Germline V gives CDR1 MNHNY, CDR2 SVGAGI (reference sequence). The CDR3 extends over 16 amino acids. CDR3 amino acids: CASSYPTGASSYEQYF. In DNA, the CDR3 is TGTGCCAGCAGTTACCCAACAGGGGCTAGCTCCTACGAGCAGTACTTC.

The chain's CDR3 is CASSEESEFAEAFF. The DNA of the CDR3 is TGTGCCAGCAGTGAGGAGAGCGAGTTCGCTGAAGCTTTCTTT. This chain connects TRBV25-1 to TRBJ1-1; D gene ambiguous. V gave up 3 bases and J gave up 6 bases, with 14 bases separating them. CDR1 and CDR2 from the germline V gene are MGHDK and SYGVNS. CDR3 length equals 14 residues.

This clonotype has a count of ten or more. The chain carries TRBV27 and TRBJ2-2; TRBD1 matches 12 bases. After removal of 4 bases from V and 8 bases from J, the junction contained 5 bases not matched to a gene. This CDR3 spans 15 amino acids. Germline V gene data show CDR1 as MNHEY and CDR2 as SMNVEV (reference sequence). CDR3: CASSWDRGHMGELFF. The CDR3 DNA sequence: TGTGCCAGCAGTTGGGACAGGGGGCACATGGGGGAGCTGTTTTTT.

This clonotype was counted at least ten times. The CDR3 nucleotides are TGTGCCAGCAGCTTGCAGGGGGCAGGTCAGCCCCAGCATTTT. This codes for CASSLQGAGQPQHF. The rearrangement uses TRBV5-6 and TRBJ1-5; TRBD1 matches at 8 bases. J gave up 6 bases and V 1 base, and 3 bases lay outside the gene matches. Germline values: CDR1 SGHDT, CDR2 YYEEEE. The CDR3 spans 14 residues.

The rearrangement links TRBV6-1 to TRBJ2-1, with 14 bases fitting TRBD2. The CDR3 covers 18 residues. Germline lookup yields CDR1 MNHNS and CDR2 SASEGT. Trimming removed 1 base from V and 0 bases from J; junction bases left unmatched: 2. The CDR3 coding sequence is TGTGCCAGCAGTGAAGAGGGACTAGCGGGAGTCTCCTACAATGAGCAGTTCTTC. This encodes CASSEEGLAGVSYNEQFF.

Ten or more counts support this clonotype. CDR3 bases: TGTGCCAGCAGTTTTACGGGGCGAAGGTTCCACGAGCAGTACTTC. As protein: CASSFTGRRFHEQYF. The chain carries TRBV28 and TRBJ2-7, with D possibly being TRBD1 or TRBD2 (5 bases each). Germline V lookup: CDR1 MDHEN, CDR2 SYDVKM. CDR3 length equals 15 residues. V was shortened by 3 bases and J by 5 bases, with 17 bases between the two germline ends.

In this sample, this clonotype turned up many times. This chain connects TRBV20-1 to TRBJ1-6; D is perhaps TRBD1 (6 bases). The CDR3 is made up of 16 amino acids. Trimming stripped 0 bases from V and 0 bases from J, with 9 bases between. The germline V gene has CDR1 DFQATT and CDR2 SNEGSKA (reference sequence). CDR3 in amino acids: CSAREGGSSYNSPLHF. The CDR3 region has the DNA TGCAGTGCTAGAGAAGGGGGGAGCTCCTATAATTCACCCCTCCACTTT.